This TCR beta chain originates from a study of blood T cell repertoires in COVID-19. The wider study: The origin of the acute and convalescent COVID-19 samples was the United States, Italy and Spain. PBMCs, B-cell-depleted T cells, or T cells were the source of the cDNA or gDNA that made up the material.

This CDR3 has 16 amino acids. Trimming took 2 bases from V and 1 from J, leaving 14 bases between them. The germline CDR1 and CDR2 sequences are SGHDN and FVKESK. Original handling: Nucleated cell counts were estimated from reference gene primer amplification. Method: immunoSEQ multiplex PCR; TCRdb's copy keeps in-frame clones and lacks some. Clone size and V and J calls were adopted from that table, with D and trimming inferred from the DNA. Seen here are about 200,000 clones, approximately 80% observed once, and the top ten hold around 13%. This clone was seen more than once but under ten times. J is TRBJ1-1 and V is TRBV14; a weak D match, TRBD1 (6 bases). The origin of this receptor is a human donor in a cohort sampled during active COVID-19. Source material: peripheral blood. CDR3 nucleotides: TGTGCCAGCAGCCAAAGGGGCAGGGACAAGAACACTGAAGCTTTCTTT. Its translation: CASSQRGRDKNTEAFF. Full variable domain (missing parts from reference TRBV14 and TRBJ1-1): EAGVTQFPSHSVIEKGQTVTLRCDPISGHDNLYWYRRVMGKEIKFLLHFVKESKQDESGMPNNRFLAERTGGTYSTLKVQPAELEDSGVYFCASSQRGRDKNTEAFFGQGTRLTVV.